The text below deals with one T cell receptor beta chain. The antigen is undetermined. The data belong to a study of cytomegalovirus exposure and HLA in healthy donors. Trimming removed 4 bases from V and 6 bases from J; junction bases left unmatched: 7. CDR3 length: 15 residues. Germline values: CDR1 SEHNR, CDR2 FQNEAQ (reference sequence). Researchers ran the PCR with 60 Vbeta and 13 Jbeta primers. Sequencing used immunoSEQ multiplex PCR; TCRdb keeps in-frame clones, though not all of them. Of about 160,000 clones listed, around 85% are singletons. Points from the study as a whole: With high specificity and sensitivity, the classifier reportedly diagnosed cytomegalovirus status.

V and J are TRBV7-9 and TRBJ2-2, with 8 bases aligning to TRBD1. This TCR was recovered from a boy between 2 and 10 years old in good health and CMV-seronegative. Sequencing was carried out using PBMCs. CDR3 amino acids: CASSWGQVSAGELFF. CDR3 DNA: TGTGCCAGCAGCTGGGGACAGGTATCCGCCGGGGAGCTGTTTTTT.